This passage covers 19 T cell receptor beta chains from one sample sequenced in a study of radiation and T cells in renal cell carcinoma. Described time point: blood 2 weeks post-SBRT. Described treatment: 15 Gy SBRT to primary tumor, nephrectomy 4 weeks later. Sequencing used immunoSEQ multiplex PCR; TCRdb keeps in-frame clones, though not all of them. There are some 120,000 clones in the sample; approximately 80% occur only once, and approximately 2% lies in the top ten. The sample was blood, taken from a patient whose treatment included radiotherapy and nephrectomy. The receptors stem from a woman aged 55-69 years with renal cell carcinoma.

V is TRBV2 and J is TRBJ1-1; 9 bases agree with TRBD1. Losses at the gene ends were 9 bases for V and 3 bases for J; bases not matched to a gene: 2. CDR1 is SNHLY, CDR2 FYNNEI, per germline. The CDR3 consists of 12 residues. The CDR3 loop reads CASHRGHTEAFF. The CDR3 coding sequence is TGTGCCAGTCACAGGGGGCACACTGAAGCTTTCTTT.

The J gene is TRBJ1-3, the V gene TRBV28, with a weak D call TRBD1 (5 bases). V was pared by 2 bases and J by 0 bases, with 8 bases between. Germline CDR1 reads MDHEN; CDR2 reads SYDVKM. This CDR3 has 15 amino acids. The CDR3 sequence: CASSLDSSSGNTIYF. The CDR3 DNA reads as TGTGCCAGCAGTTTAGACAGCTCCTCTGGAAACACCATATATTTT.

This chain joins TRBV7-9 and TRBJ2-1; D is unclear. The CDR3 length is 13 residues. Germline-derived CDR1 and CDR2 are SEHNR and FQNEAQ (reference sequence). Trimming took 5 bases from V and 4 from J, leaving 9 bases between them. The CDR3 region is CASSPTSYNEQFF. DNA for the CDR3: TGTGCCAGCAGCCCTACCTCTTACAATGAGCAGTTCTTC. Based on the CDR3 plus reference TRBV7-9 and TRBJ2-1, the full variable domain is DTGVSQNPRHKITKRGQNVTFRCDPISEHNRLYWYRQTLGQGPEFLTYFQNEAQLEKSRLLSDRFSAERPKGSFSTLEIQRTEQGDSAMYLCASSPTSYNEQFFGPGTRLTVL.

A single count supports this clone. The rearrangement uses TRBV2 and TRBJ2-7; 9 bases line up with TRBD1. Losses at the gene ends were 5 bases for V and 5 bases for J; bases not matched to a gene: 13. The CDR3 totals 16 residues. The germline gives CDR1 SNHLY, CDR2 FYNNEI. The CDR3 sequence: CASSHEKTGQGNEQYF. In DNA, the CDR3 is TGTGCCAGCAGTCACGAGAAGACGGGACAGGGTAACGAGCAGTACTTC.

This chain links TRBV9 with TRBJ2-7; TRBD1 is a possible D gene (6 bases). Germline CDR1 and CDR2: SGDLS and YYNGEE. V gave up 0 bases and J gave up 0 bases, with 7 bases separating them. The CDR3 is made up of 14 amino acids. The DNA for the CDR3 is TGTGCCAGCAGCGTAGCGGGACACTCCTACGAGCAGTACTTC. Translating gives CASSVAGHSYEQYF.

The V gene is TRBV6-1, the J gene TRBJ2-2, with D perhaps given as TRBD1 or TRBD2 (5 bases each). V was cut by 9 bases and J by 2 bases, with 13 bases left in between. This CDR3 has 14 residues. The germline CDR1 and CDR2 sequences are MNHNS and SASEGT. As DNA, the CDR3 is TGTGCCAGTGGGGGATTAATTAACACCGGGGAGCTGTTTTTT. Protein product: CASGGLINTGELFF.

J is TRBJ1-5 and V is TRBV29-1; 10 nucleotides agree with TRBD1. The junction had 5 bases not matched to a gene; V was cut back by 6 bases and J by 9 bases. Germline CDR1 and CDR2: SQVTM and ANQGSEA. The CDR3 runs 12 residues. CDR3 sequence reads: CSVRQGASPQHF. CDR3 DNA sequence: TGCAGCGTAAGACAGGGGGCTTCGCCCCAGCATTTT.

V is TRBV5-4 and J is TRBJ1-2; unclear D gene. CDR3 length equals 16 residues. Trimming removed 3 bases at V and 0 bases at J, with 15 bases between. CDR1 is SGHNT, CDR2 YYREEE, per germline (reference sequence). Here the CDR3 reads CASSWGSKIANYGYTF. The CDR3 nucleotides read TGTGCCAGCAGCTGGGGATCGAAAATAGCTAACTATGGCTACACCTTC. The full variable domain, with the rest looked up from reference TRBV5-4 and TRBJ1-2, is ETGVTQSPTHLIKTRGQQVTLRCSSQSGHNTVSWYQQALGQGPQFIFQYYREEENGRGNFPPRFSGLQFPNYSSELNVNALELDDSALYLCASSWGSKIANYGYTFGSGTRLTVV.

The rearrangement links TRBV6-4 to TRBJ1-2; tentatively, D is TRBD1 (6 bases). With 2 bases removed from V and 7 bases from J, the gap between germline ends came to 14 bases. This CDR3 has 14 amino acids. Germline V gives CDR1 MRHNA, CDR2 SNTAGT. CDR3 in amino acids: CASSDSRGRFGYTF. In DNA, the CDR3 is TGTGCCAGCAGTGACAGCAGGGGAAGGTTTGGCTACACCTTC.

The rearrangement links TRBV6-5 to TRBJ1-1; D gene unclear. Germline CDR1 MNHEY, CDR2 SVGAGI. The germline V and J ends were trimmed by 7 bases and 0 bases, with 9 bases remaining between them. There are 13 residues in the CDR3. CDR3 sequence reads: CASTGRMNTEAFF. The CDR3 DNA reads as TGTGCCAGCACCGGCAGAATGAACACTGAAGCTTTCTTT.

The V gene is TRBV7-2, the J gene TRBJ2-7; maybe TRBD1 (6 bases). CDR3 size: 17 residues. V was clipped by 5 bases and J by 4 bases, with 24 bases between them. The germline CDR1 and CDR2 sequences are SGHTA and FQGNSA. The CDR3 bases are TGTGCCAGCAGCCCGGGTAACAGGGATTCGAAGAGGTACGAGCAGTACTTC. This codes for CASSPGNRDSKRYEQYF. Full variable domain (rest looked up from reference TRBV7-2 and TRBJ2-7): GAGVSQSPSNKVTEKGKDVELRCDPISGHTALYWYRQSLGQGLEFLIYFQGNSAPDKSGLPSDRFSAERTGGSVSTLTIQRTQQEDSAVYLCASSPGNRDSKRYEQYFGPGTRLTVT.

In the case of this clone: This same CDR3 is encoded by further DNA sequences in the sample. This rearrangement joins TRBV5-1 to TRBJ1-5; D possibly corresponds to TRBD1 (6 bases). This CDR3 is built from 14 residues. The germline V gene has CDR1 SGHRS and CDR2 YFSETQ. The V end was cut by 0 bases, the J end by 4 bases, with 8 bases between. The CDR3 reads CASSLEGGNQPQHF. The CDR3 coding sequence is TGCGCCAGCAGCTTGGAGGGGGGAAATCAGCCCCAGCATTTT. The whole variable domain, remainder taken from reference TRBV5-1 and TRBJ1-5, is KAGVTQTPRYLIKTRGQQVTLSCSPISGHRSVSWYQQTPGQGLQFLFEYFSETQRNKGNFPGRFSGRQFSNSRSEMNVSTLELGDSALYLCASSLEGGNQPQHFGDGTRLSIL.

The rearrangement links TRBV5-6 to TRBJ1-5; D unclear. This CDR3 comprises 16 residues. V was clipped by 0 bases and J by 5 bases, with 15 bases between them. Germline V gene lookup returns CDR1 SGHDT and CDR2 YYEEEE. The CDR3: CASSLGRKSTYQPQHF. CDR3 sequence (DNA): TGTGCCAGCAGCTTGGGGAGGAAGAGTACGTATCAGCCCCAGCATTTT.

The chain links TRBV11-1 to TRBJ1-1; no clear D gene. This CDR3 region has 13 residues. In germline, CDR1 is SGHAT, CDR2 FQDESV (reference sequence). Trimming stripped 3 bases from V and 5 bases from J, with 10 bases between. CDR3 in DNA: TGTGCCAGCAGCTTGCAGGTGGGGACTGAAGCTTTCTTT. It is translated as CASSLQVGTEAFF.

This clone showed up just once. Here the CDR3 DNA reads TGTGCCAGCAGCTTAACGTGGGACAGCGAGCAGTACTTC. Its translation: CASSLTWDSEQYF. The chain recombines TRBV7-3 with TRBJ2-7, with 7 bases lining up with TRBD1. Germline CDR1 reads SGHTA; CDR2 reads FQGTGA. Trimming removed 0 bases from V and 6 bases from J; junction bases left unmatched: 2. CDR3 length: 13 amino acids.

The rearrangement uses TRBV27 and TRBJ2-7; D is undetermined. CDR1 is MNHEY and CDR2 is SMNVEV in the germline V gene (reference sequence). Trimming cost V 2 bases and J 2 bases, with 10 bases left between them. CDR3 length: 14 amino acids. The CDR3 DNA sequence: TGTGCCAGCAGTTTAGGAAACTCCCCCTACGAGCAGTACTTC. This translates into CASSLGNSPYEQYF.

This clone was counted many times. The rearrangement uses TRBV2 and TRBJ2-7, with D tentatively TRBD2 (5 bases). Germline CDR1 and CDR2: SNHLY and FYNNEI. V was pared by 1 base and J by 5 bases, with 6 bases between. The CDR3 loop spans 12 amino acids. The CDR3 protein is CASSEVGNEQYF. CDR3 coding DNA: TGTGCCAGCAGTGAAGTCGGGAACGAGCAGTACTTC.

This chain connects TRBV7-9 to TRBJ2-1; 13 nucleotides match TRBD2. This CDR3 is 16 amino acids long. Germline assignment: CDR1 SEHNR and CDR2 FQNEAQ (reference sequence). V was clipped by 1 base and J by 9 bases; unmatched bases: 6. CDR3 DNA: TGTGCCAGCAGCTTAGGAACTAGCGGGAGGGCCAGTGAGCAGTTCTTC. Protein sequence: CASSLGTSGRASEQFF.

The chain links TRBV5-4 to TRBJ1-2; TRBD1 might be the D (5 bases). CDR3 size: 15 residues. Germline values: CDR1 SGHNT, CDR2 YYREEE (reference sequence). Trimming left V 4 bases short and J 0 bases short, with 13 bases between. The CDR3 DNA is TGTGCCAGCAGCGTAGGACAACAGCCTAACTATGGCTACACCTTC. It translates to CASSVGQQPNYGYTF.